What follows are 29 T cell receptor beta chains derived from one specimen sequenced in a study of spatial heterogeneity in lung cancer. Time point in this sample: sample taken at primary tumor resection. Whole RNA obtained from tumor, nontumor lung or frozen PBMC underwent sequencing without sorting. TCRdb fed the 5' RACE reads into MiXCR, producing one record per CDR3 protein. The table records 45,000 to 65,000 distinct CDR3 sequences, roughly 7.5% of them present only once. The sequenced sample was PBMCs, obtained at surgery. All receptors come from a female donor with early-stage non-small cell lung cancer.

J is TRBJ1-1 and V is TRBV5-1; D remains ambiguous. Germline CDR1 reads SGHRS; CDR2 reads YFSETQ. The V end lost 0 bases, the J end lost 2 bases, and 14 bases lay between the germline ends. This CDR3 is built from 16 residues. The CDR3 region is CASSLARDTINTEAFF. CDR3 coding DNA: TGCGCCAGCAGCTTGGCCAGAGATACGATTAACACTGAAGCTTTCTTT.

Ten or more counts support this clonotype. The chain joins TRBV5-6 to TRBJ2-1; no clear D gene. CDR1 and CDR2 (germline): SGHDT, YYEEEE. Trimming took 0 bases from V and 7 from J, leaving 5 bases between them. CDR3 length equals 12 residues. The CDR3 sequence: CASSLDLNEQFF. The CDR3 DNA follows: TGTGCCAGCAGCTTGGACCTGAATGAGCAGTTCTTC.

At least ten counts were recorded for this clonotype. The chain recombines TRBV5-1 with TRBJ2-3; no clear D. The V and J ends lost 4 bases and 2 bases respectively, with 8 bases between them. This CDR3 region has 13 residues. Germline V gene sequence: CDR1 SGHRS, CDR2 YFSETQ. The CDR3 reads CASSPQDTDTQYF. The CDR3 nucleotides are TGCGCCAGCAGCCCCCAGGACACAGATACGCAGTATTTT.

This clonotype was seen a few times. The genes are TRBV3-1 and TRBJ2-5; D is uncertain. The CDR3 contains 15 residues. Trimming stripped 0 bases from V and 5 bases from J, with 13 bases between. Germline V gene lookup returns CDR1 LGHDT and CDR2 YNNKEL (reference sequence). This CDR3 is CASSQDKTGGETQYF. Here the CDR3 DNA reads TGTGCCAGCAGCCAAGATAAAACGGGCGGCGAGACCCAGTACTTC.

This clonotype is medium-sized in the sample. This chain connects TRBV20-1 to TRBJ1-2; D uncertain. Between the trimmed V and J ends, which lost 4 bases and 4 bases, there was a span of 7 bases. Germline CDR1 is DFQATT and CDR2 is SNEGSKA (reference sequence). This CDR3 is 11 amino acids long. CDR3 coding DNA: TGCAGTGCTACGACTGCCTATGGCTACACCTTC. This gives the protein CSATTAYGYTF.

This clonotype came up once. The conserved phenylalanine or tryptophan is not found at the CDR3 terminus, so this likely reflects a read error. The chain joins TRBV5-1 to TRBJ2-7; TRBD1 aligns across 10 bases. CDR3 length equals 16 residues. Germline CDR1 SGHRS, CDR2 YFSETQ. Trimming at V came to 4 bases and at J to 2 bases, leaving 9 bases not matched to a gene. Here the CDR3 DNA reads TGCGCCAGCAGCCCGACAGGGGGCATTTGGGCCTACGAGCAGTACCTC. It translates to CASSPTGGIWAYEQYL.

The chain joins TRBV3-1 to TRBJ1-5; the D is unclear. The CDR3 is made up of 14 amino acids. Trimming removed 1 base from V and 3 bases from J, with 7 bases in between. The V gene's germline CDR1 is LGHDT and CDR2 YNNKEL (reference sequence). In DNA form, the CDR3 reads TGTGCCAGCAGCCAAGCGACGAACAATCAGCCCCAGCATTTT. Amino acid sequence: CASSQATNNQPQHF.

At least ten counts were recorded for this clonotype. The chain carries TRBV29-1 and TRBJ1-1; D remains unclear. CDR3 length: 10 amino acids. CDR1 is SQVTM, CDR2 ANQGSEA, per germline. The V gene lost 6 bases and the J gene lost 3 bases, with 5 bases spanning the gap. The CDR3 sequence is CSVRDTEAFF. The CDR3 coding sequence is TGCAGCGTCCGGGACACTGAAGCTTTCTTT.

In this sample, this clonotype turned up many times. The J gene is TRBJ2-5, the V gene TRBV7-9, with TRBD2 as a possible D gene (5 bases). This CDR3 region has 14 residues. Germline V CDR1 and CDR2: SEHNR, FQNEAQ (reference sequence). The V end lost 3 bases, the J end lost 5 bases, and 13 bases lay between the germline ends. CDR3 loop: CASSFRDYWETQYF. The CDR3 nucleotides are TGTGCCAGCAGCTTCCGGGATTACTGGGAGACCCAGTACTTC.

This clonotype has ten or more counts. The chain carries TRBV10-2 and TRBJ1-2; 8 bases align to TRBD1. The V and J ends lost 4 bases and 8 bases, in that order; junction bases with no gene match: 3. Germline-derived CDR1 and CDR2 are WSHSY and SAAADI. This CDR3 comprises 12 residues. CDR3 residues: CASSGQGIGYTF. DNA of the CDR3: TGCGCCAGCAGTGGACAGGGGATAGGCTACACCTTC.

Ten or more counts support this clonotype. This sequence joins TRBV29-1 and TRBJ2-3; perhaps D is TRBD1 or TRBD2 (5 bases each). Deletions cut 1 base from V and 1 base from J, with 6 bases between. CDR1 and CDR2 from the germline V gene are SQVTM and ANQGSEA. The CDR3 consists of 13 residues. Written as DNA, the CDR3 is TGCAGCGTTGAAGTGGGGGGCACAGATACGCAGTATTTT. Its protein product is CSVEVGGTDTQYF.

This clonotype was observed many times. The chain recombines TRBV4-1 with TRBJ2-5, with D uncertain. Trimming shortened V by 2 bases and J by 5 bases, and 15 bases separated the two germline ends. The CDR3 is 15 amino acids. Germline lookup yields CDR1 MGHRA and CDR2 YSYEKL. In DNA, the CDR3 is TGCGCCAGCAGCCAACTTCCCATCTTTGGGGAGACCCAGTACTTC. It encodes CASSQLPIFGETQYF.

This clonotype was seen at least ten times. The chain is built from TRBV20-1 and TRBJ2-7; no clear D gene. The CDR3 is 12 amino acids. Trimming took off 3 bases at V and 0 bases at J, with 6 bases between the two ends. Germline V lookup: CDR1 DFQATT, CDR2 SNEGSKA (reference sequence). DNA of the CDR3: TGCAGTGCTAGGGACGACTCCTACGAGCAGTACTTC. It codes for CSARDDSYEQYF.

This clonotype was picked up many times. V usage is TRBV29-1 and J usage is TRBJ2-3; the D call may be TRBD1 or TRBD2 (6 bases each). V lost 4 bases and J 3 bases, leaving 20 bases between the germline ends. Germline assignment: CDR1 SQVTM and CDR2 ANQGSEA. The CDR3 extends over 16 amino acids. The DNA for the CDR3 is TGCAGCGTTGTACCAACAGGCCGGGGGCCGACAGATACGCAGTATTTT. This sequence encodes CSVVPTGRGPTDTQYF.

Notes on this clonotype: Possible read error: a much larger clone is one base away. This sequence joins TRBV6-5 and TRBJ2-2; possibly TRBD1 or TRBD2 for D (5 bases each). The CDR3 is made up of 15 amino acids. Looked up from germline, CDR1 is MNHEY and CDR2 is SVGAGI. CDR3 coding DNA: TGTGCCAGCAGTACTCAGGGAGTCGGCGTCGGGGAGCTGGTTTTT. Residues: CASSTQGVGVGELVF.

This clonotype was recorded at least ten times. The chain employs TRBV4-3 and TRBJ2-7; a weak D match, TRBD1 (6 bases). The CDR3 loop spans 18 amino acids. Germline CDR1 and CDR2: LGHNA and YSLEER. Trimming removed 0 bases from V and 7 bases from J, with 25 bases in between. CDR3 region: CASSQDWGPTPRAGEQYF. In DNA form, the CDR3 reads TGCGCCAGCAGCCAAGATTGGGGGCCGACTCCCCGTGCTGGGGAGCAGTACTTC.

This clonotype was seen ten or more times. The chain is built from TRBV27 and TRBJ2-2, with a weak D call TRBD1 (6 bases). Between the trimmed V and J ends, which lost 7 bases and 0 bases, there was a span of 15 bases. The CDR3 is 16 amino acids. Looked up from germline, CDR1 is MNHEY and CDR2 is SMNVEV (reference sequence). The DNA for the CDR3 is TGTGCCAGCACCAAGCGAGAGGGGGCGAACACCGGGGAGCTGTTTTTT. This sequence encodes CASTKREGANTGELFF.

This clonotype was observed at least ten times. This CDR3 is CSARGTTDTQYF. The CDR3 DNA sequence: TGCAGTGCTAGAGGGACTACAGATACGCAGTATTTT. The rearrangement uses TRBV20-1 and TRBJ2-3; possibly TRBD2 for D (5 bases). This CDR3 is built from 12 residues. Trimming pared 1 base from V and 3 bases from J, leaving 5 bases between. CDR1 DFQATT and CDR2 SNEGSKA come from the germline V gene (reference sequence).

This clonotype was found many times. The V and J genes are TRBV20-1 and TRBJ2-3; 12 nucleotides agree with TRBD2. After removal of 0 bases from V and 6 bases from J, the junction contained 7 bases not matched to a gene. This CDR3 region has 16 residues. Germline values: CDR1 DFQATT, CDR2 SNEGSKA (reference sequence). CDR3: CSARDLAGGPRDTQYF. In DNA form, the CDR3 reads TGCAGTGCTAGAGATCTAGCGGGGGGGCCAAGGGATACGCAGTATTTT.

In its sample, this clonotype was seen many times. The V call is TRBV11-2, the J call TRBJ2-2; maybe TRBD2 (5 bases). In germline, CDR1 is SGHAT, CDR2 FQNNGV. Deletions cut 5 bases from V and 3 bases from J, with 7 bases between. The CDR3 length is 13 residues. CDR3 bases: TGTGCCAGCAGCAGGACTCACACCGGGGAGCTGTTTTTT. This encodes CASSRTHTGELFF.

This clonotype was seen ten or more times. The chain uses TRBV28 and TRBJ2-7; D gene uncertain. Germline CDR1 reads MDHEN; CDR2 reads SYDVKM. This CDR3 comprises 14 residues. V was shortened by 3 bases and J by 0 bases, with 9 bases between the two germline ends. The DNA of the CDR3 is TGTGCCAGCAGTTTCAAGGGCAGCTCCTACGAGCAGTACTTC. Amino acid sequence: CASSFKGSSYEQYF.

This clonotype was seen repeatedly, ten times or more. This rearrangement joins TRBV7-2 to TRBJ2-5; TRBD2 aligns across 10 bases. The CDR3 totals 13 residues. CDR1 and CDR2 from the germline V gene are SGHTA and FQGNSA. The trim removed 1 base at V and 11 bases at J, leaving 4 bases unmatched. The CDR3 DNA sequence: TGTGCCAGCAGCTTAGAGGAGACTAGCGGGCAGTACTTC. Its translation: CASSLEETSGQYF.

The J gene is TRBJ1-1, the V gene TRBV7-9, with TRBD1 matching 8 bases. Trimming cost V 7 bases and J 12 bases; bases outside gene matches: 19. The germline V gene encodes CDR1 SEHNR and CDR2 FQNEAQ (reference sequence). The CDR3 has 15 residues. The CDR3, as DNA: TGTGCCAGCACCCGGACAGGGACTGACAGTTGGGTTTCTTTCTTT. Residues: CASTRTGTDSWVSFF.

This clonotype was counted ten times or more. The chain is built from TRBV3-1 and TRBJ2-5; D remains unclear. The CDR3 loop spans 14 amino acids. CDR1 and CDR2 (germline): LGHDT, YNNKEL (reference sequence). Trimming removed 2 bases from V and 1 base from J, with 8 bases in between. The CDR3 loop reads CASSQIISQETQYF. The CDR3 DNA sequence: TGTGCCAGCAGCCAAATTATTTCCCAAGAGACCCAGTACTTC.

This clonotype occurred many times. CDR3 loop: CASSLERVYTF. The CDR3 DNA follows: TGTGCCAGCAGCTTAGAGAGGGTCTACACCTTC. V is TRBV7-9 and J is TRBJ1-2; D is undetermined. Trimming pared 1 base from V and 10 bases from J, leaving 7 bases between. This CDR3 is 11 amino acids long. Per germline, CDR1 SEHNR and CDR2 FQNEAQ (reference sequence).

The gene calls are TRBV27 and TRBJ1-4; D uncertain. The V gene lost 0 bases and the J gene lost 8 bases, with 10 bases spanning the gap. CDR3 length: 14 residues. The V gene's germline CDR1 is MNHEY and CDR2 SMNVEV (reference sequence). The CDR3 DNA follows: TGTGCCAGCAGTTTATCGGCCCGGCGGGAAAAACTGTTTTTT. Its protein is CASSLSARREKLFF. The variable domain in full, completed from reference TRBV27 and TRBJ1-4, reads EAQVTQNPRYLITVTGKKLTVTCSQNMNHEYMSWYRQDPGLGLRQIYYSMNVEVTDKGDVPEGYKVSRKEKRNFPLILESPSPNQTSLYFCASSLSARREKLFFGSGTQLSVL.

This clonotype was seen more than once but under ten times. J is TRBJ2-3 and V is TRBV27, with D unclear. Trimming shortened V by 6 bases and J by 4 bases, and 11 bases separated the two germline ends. Germline CDR1 and CDR2: MNHEY and SMNVEV (reference sequence). The length of the CDR3 is 13 residues. In DNA, the CDR3 is TGTGCCAGCAGGGGTTACGAGGCAGATACGCAGTATTTT. It is translated as CASRGYEADTQYF.

This clonotype came up many times. The chain carries TRBV28 and TRBJ2-3; D uncertain. Trimming removed 2 bases at V and 2 bases at J, with 8 bases between. Germline assignment: CDR1 MDHEN and CDR2 SYDVKM. The CDR3 runs to 14 residues. The CDR3 sequence: CASSLGLNTDTQYF. The CDR3, as DNA: TGTGCCAGCAGTTTAGGTCTCAACACAGATACGCAGTATTTT.

This clonotype occurred many times. The chain couples TRBV9 to TRBJ2-5, with D possibly matching TRBD2 (5 bases). This CDR3 is built from 15 residues. The V end was cut by 3 bases, the J end by 5 bases, with 17 bases between. Germline V gives CDR1 SGDLS, CDR2 YYNGEE. CDR3 residues: CASSAEGLRGETQYF. The CDR3 coding sequence is TGTGCCAGCAGCGCCGAGGGCCTCCGCGGGGAGACCCAGTACTTC. The full variable domain, its missing parts supplied by reference TRBV9 and TRBJ2-5, is DSGVTQTPKHLITATGQRVTLRCSPRSGDLSVYWYQQSLDQGLQFLIQYYNGEERAKGNILERFSAQQFPDLHSELNLSSLELGDSALYFCASSAEGLRGETQYFGPGTRLLVL.